Below, one TCR beta chain is given with its context. The study recruited people aged about 18 to 90 years across approximately 24 US areas. Donors were grouped by their self-reported clinical history. The source of the sample is a study of blood T cell repertoires in COVID-19. Study details: COVID-19 samples collected from the United States, Italy and Spain covered acute and convalescent phases.

Germline assignment: CDR1 MNHNS and CDR2 SASEGT. The V gene lost 1 base and the J gene lost 6 bases, with 13 bases spanning the gap. This CDR3 comprises 15 residues. Method: immunoSEQ multiplex PCR; TCRdb's copy keeps in-frame clones and lacks some. The sample lists more than 250,000 clones, around 80% occurring once. This TCR came from a man aged 40-49 years who had been exposed to COVID-19. This chain joins TRBV6-1 and TRBJ2-1, with D maybe TRBD1 (5 bases). The sample consisted of PBMCs or T cells enriched from blood (not recorded which). CDR3 coding DNA: TGTGCCAGCAGTGAAGGGGCAGGGCTAGGCAATGAGCAGTTCTTC. Its protein is CASSEGAGLGNEQFF.